These T cell receptor beta chains were read from a single sample in a study of T cell changes during pregnancy in multiple sclerosis. Sequencing was performed with immunoSEQ multiplex PCR; in TCRdb, only in-frame clones are kept and a portion is missing. The table lists approximately 39,000 clones, 85% to 95% of them singletons. Sample: PBMCs (not recorded whether the cells were cultured). The source of these receptors is a female donor with multiple sclerosis, enrolled in a pregnancy study. Each CDR3 is given with its conserved first and last residue. The D gene is left open where the match is weak. Not every row has a clone size; where given, it reads once, few, many or a size class.

clone_size j_call v_call d_call cdr3_nt cdr3_aa
few TRBJ1-1 TRBV29-1 NA TGCAGCGTTGAAATCCAGGGTAGGGGAGCTTTCTTT CSVEIQGRGAFF
NA TRBJ1-2 TRBV9 NA TGTGCCAGCAGCGTAGCTTCCCAGTTCCTTAACTATGGCTACACCTTC CASSVASQFLNYGYTF
NA TRBJ1-2 TRBV10-2 NA TGCGCCAGCAGTGAGGGTTTCGGTGGCTACACCTTC CASSEGFGGYTF
once TRBJ1-5 TRBV2 NA TGTGCCAGCAGATCCGGGGGGACCCAGCATTTT CASRSGGTQHF
NA TRBJ2-1 TRBV6-5 TRBD2 TGTGCCAGCAAACTAGCGGGAGCCAAGGGTGAGCAGTTCTTC CASKLAGAKGEQFF
NA TRBJ2-5 TRBV28 NA TGTGCCAGCATTGCGGGGCAGGGGAGGGAGACCCAGTACTTC CASIAGQGRETQYF
NA TRBJ2-7 TRBV18 NA TGTGCCAGCTCATACGCGGGGTCGACCCTCTACGAGCAGTACTTC CASSYAGSTLYEQYF
NA TRBJ1-4 TRBV6-1 TRBD1 TGTGCCAGTCGGACCGGGACAGGGGGAGAAAAACTGTTTTTT CASRTGTGGEKLFF
once TRBJ1-5 TRBV28 NA TGTGCCAGCAGTTTAGGGTTCGGGCAGGGGAGCAATCAGCCCCAGCATTTT CASSLGFGQGSNQPQHF
once TRBJ1-4 TRBV27 NA TGTGCCAGCAGTTGGCGTCAGGGGATTAATGAAAAACTGTTTTTT CASSWRQGINEKLFF
NA TRBJ1-4 TRBV30 NA TGTGCCTGGAGTCGGACGTCGGTAGGGTCTGGAAAACTGTTTTTT CAWSRTSVGSGKLFF
NA TRBJ2-7 TRBV5-6 NA TGTGCCAGCAGGAGGACGGGTTCCTCCGAGCAGTACTTC CASRRTGSSEQYF
NA TRBJ2-1 TRBV28 NA TGTGCCAGCAGTTTAAGTGAGCAGTTCTTC CASSLSEQFF
NA TRBJ2-1 TRBV2 NA TGTGCCAGCAGGAACCTAGCGTATTGGGAGCAGTTCTTC CASRNLAYWEQFF
NA TRBJ2-1 TRBV4-3 NA TGCGCCAGCAGCAGTCTGGAGACGGAGCAGTTCTTC CASSSLETEQFF
once TRBJ2-5 TRBV5-1 TRBD1 TGCGCCAGCAGCCTAGGGGGCGGGGAGACCCAGTACTTC CASSLGGGETQYF